This TCR beta chain was obtained from a study of cytomegalovirus exposure and HLA in healthy donors (dated by TCRdb to about 2017). General notes on the study: According to an earlier analysis of around 600 of the donors, roughly 180 million T cells yielded over 100 million unique TCR beta sequences and about 280 Gb of sequence data. An earlier analysis of about 600 of the donors used high-throughput TCR beta sequencing to judge whether each TCR beta V gene segment behaved as functional or pseudogenic. A later analysis re-analyzed previously published TCR beta repertoires from approximately 670 donors and added high-resolution HLA genotyping to study TCR occurrence patterns. All discovery cohort repertoires had been generated using a single sequencing platform. Among about 360 genotyped donors of the cohort, an average of approximately 240,000 unique TCR beta nucleotide sequences were sequenced per donor, roughly 20% of them non-productive. A later genetic analysis used genome-wide SNP genotypes for about 60% of the 666 donors, treating that subset as a discovery cohort. The number of typed donors differed by locus: about 629-630 for A, B, C, DRB1 and DQB1; 500 to 550 for DQA1; approximately 600 for DPA1; and around 470 for DPB1. HLA typing included class I and class II loci at four-digit resolution. Using immunosequencing, the study profiled T cell repertoires from fewer than 850 subjects and related those repertoires to cytomegalovirus serostatus. Because of strong linkage in the cohort, roughly five DR-DQ haplotypes were treated as single units for association and clustering. In addition to the first cohort of 650 to 750 subjects, a separate validation cohort of 100 to 150 different subjects was used. Rather than using new phenotypic data, the later analysis identified candidate immune exposures from TCR beta sequences and from how often those sequences occurred across donors. The study aimed to test whether signatures of past pathogen exposure could be identified by cataloging public T cell receptors. Of the roughly 400 genotyped donors, around 81% fell in the genetic ancestry cluster associated with self-reported Caucasian donors. Donor age, sex, ethnicity and CMV serostatus were compiled alongside the repertoire data. Around 330 gigabases of sequencing data and approximately 92 million unique TCR sequences made up an early release that covered several hundred HLA-typed donors. To predict cytomegalovirus infection status, the study combined high-throughput TCR immunosequencing, statistical association of individual TCRs with disease status, and machine learning.

The library was obtained by the immunoSEQ multiplex PCR assay. For the multiplex PCR, a mixture combining 60 forward primers for TCR Vbeta segments and 13 reverse primers for TCR Jbeta segments was used. A multiplex PCR assay on genomic DNA amplified the CDR3 region of rearranged TCR beta genes. Amplified TCR beta libraries were sequenced as 87-base-pair reads on the Illumina HiSeq System. Per the original workflow: Across the roughly 640 repertoires, a later analysis counted 75 million to 90 million unique TCR beta chains, around 11 million of which were shared by at least two donors. Raw reads were error-corrected and collapsed into unique sequences by a nearest-neighbor algorithm in which closely related sequences were merged to remove PCR and sequencing errors. To assign V, D and J gene segments, CDR3 sequences were aligned to IMGT reference sequences. Each retained sequence needed at least a six-nucleotide match to both a V gene segment and a J gene segment. Rearrangements were called productive when the CDR3 lacked stop codons and stayed in frame with V and J; all others were non-productive. Following IMGT convention, CDR3 was defined as the stretch from the second conserved V-encoded cysteine up to the conserved J-encoded phenylalanine. The earlier analysis of some 540 of the donors excluded any sequence lacking an unambiguous match to a single V gene segment. An earlier analysis of over 450 of the donors classified V segments as functional when productive rearrangements were above 56.7% and as segregating when the standard deviation between donors was above 5%. A statistical classification framework was developed to diagnose cytomegalovirus status using the catalog of TCR beta chain sequences. In a later analysis, V and J genes were assigned by comparing TCR nucleotide sequences against IMGT/GENE-DB human TR gene sequences. The TCRdist pipeline was used in a later analysis to assign CDR3 sequences and most-parsimonious VDJ recombination scenarios. In a later analysis, every TCR beta chain was defined by the combination of its CDR3 amino acid sequence and its V-gene family, and reads without a unique V-gene family were dropped. To address suspected cross-contamination and a sequencing artifact, a later analysis removed around 600 highly shared, low-generation-probability nucleotide sequences. For each public chain, a later analysis derived a clonal expansion index from normalized ranks of inferred template counts within each repertoire. Generation probabilities in a later analysis came from a VDJ recombination model fitted to out-of-frame rearrangements, and those results were checked against IGoR. In a later analysis, TCR-TCR, TCR-HLA and TCR-CMV co-occurrence was scored with hypergeometric tests, and a repertoire-size bias correction was applied to TCR pairs. A later analysis estimated false discovery rates by permuting HLA or CMV assignments 20 times. In a later analysis, co-occurring TCRs were grouped using DBSCAN, and TCRdist sequence similarity was added for clustering within HLA-allele-positive subsets. Repertoires with fewer than 30,000 or more than 120,000 public chains, plus five repertoires with anomalous nucleotide sharing, were excluded from co-occurrence clustering. This is the immuneACCESS table as TCRdb keeps it, with only in-frame sequences that have V and J called. A part of the clones is gone; compared with another copy, unresolved V genes explain less than half, and the rest is unexplained. That table supplies the V and J calls and clone size; D and trimming were determined from the DNA. The sample yields 90,000 to 130,000 clones; roughly 84% were counted once. 6.2% of the sample is held by the ten biggest clonotypes.

Sequences MDHEN (CDR1) and SYDVKM (CDR2) are obtained from the germline V gene. V ends up 2 bases short and J 0 bases short, with an unmatched junction base count of 4. The CDR3 starts with the cysteine, ends with the phenylalanine, and has 16 residues. Of all the DNA, just the CDR3 is kept, 48 bases in frame from base 1. A remark on this clone: Its antigen remains unidentified. No clone much larger than this one lies a single base away; base qualities are absent.

The cohort comprised more than 550 healthy bone marrow donors. Cohort members were all nominally healthy when sampled, although unrecorded immune exposures were likely present. The donor tested CMV seropositive and was one of the 289 seropositive cohort members. A peripheral blood sample was provided by each donor, and peripheral blood mononuclear cells were used for TCR beta sequencing. Genomic DNA extraction from the blood cell samples was performed with the Qiagen DNeasy Blood Extraction Kit. The paper's findings and limits, for the study overall: According to the authors, the approach could potentially be generalized to other disease states and immunological phenotypes. For the cohort, immune exposure information was limited to CMV serostatus. At a false discovery rate of 0.05, a later analysis linked fewer than 20,000 TCR beta sequences to specific HLA alleles. Most TCR sequences were seen in very few donors, while some public TCRs were found in many individuals. Because counts were too low, approximately 18 rarely observed V segments, including chromosome 9 orphons, were excluded from the earlier analysis of under 650 of the donors. In an earlier analysis of about 540 of the donors, most TCR beta V segments were observed in productive rearrangements about 87% or about 30% of the time, broadly matching IMGT annotations. In a later analysis, the rate of TCR association differed among HLA loci, with DRB1 alleles having the most associated TCRs and HLA-C alleles having the fewest. In this cohort, only TCR beta chains were sequenced, and detectable features were limited by the absence of alpha or paired-chain data. In a later analysis, HLA-associated TCR beta chains were found to be more clonally expanded and to have lower generation probabilities than equally common non-associated chains. A few of the identified cytomegalovirus-associated TCR beta chains were confirmed in vitro to be specific for cytomegalovirus antigens. In a later analysis, several top co-occurrence clusters were reported to appear linked to parvovirus B19, influenza, CMV and Epstein-Barr virus. An association between a missense DCLRE1C variant and V-gene and J-gene trimming of TCR beta chains was found in a later genetic analysis and replicated in an independent cohort. A cluster of highly shared sequence variants was judged likely to be a technical artifact of the sequencing pipeline. A further reported finding was that TCR beta sequences accurately predicted the HLA-A and HLA-B alleles for most subjects in the first cohort. The study gave a list of more than 150 TCR beta chains associated with cytomegalovirus. Some IMGT-functional V segments, including TRBV6-2 and TRBV6-3, could not be distinguished by the 87-base-pair reads and were therefore excluded. According to a later analysis, most CMV-associated TCR beta chains appeared to be HLA-restricted, and the HLA associations seemed to be driven largely by CMV exposure. Assigning TCR associations to individual alleles was difficult when HLA alleles, especially DR and DQ, strongly co-occurred. Cytomegalovirus status was reported to be diagnosed by the classifier with high specificity and sensitivity in both the original and validation cohorts. Because some donors lacked HLA typing at each locus, the association tests relied only on the typed subset. A later genetic analysis reported fewer N-insertions in productive TCRs among donors in an Asian-associated ancestry cluster than the roughly 620-donor mean. The presence/absence analyses assumed that sequencing depth was roughly uniform across donors, and that assumption may not be true. Linkage disequilibrium might explain the correlated functional status among segregating V segments, but an unknown experimental factor could not be ruled out.

The receptor was isolated from a man aged 25 to 45 in good health and CMV-seropositive. The sample was PBMCs. The chain employs TRBV28 and TRBJ2-1, with 7 bases in between that match TRBD2. CDR3 protein: CASSLSLADSYNEQFF. The sequenced DNA: TGTGCCAGCAGTTTAAGCCTAGCGGACTCCTACAATGAGCAGTTCTTC.